Listed below are T cell receptor beta chains from one sample, sequenced in a study of CD8 T cells in ankylosing spondylitis. TCRdb re-called the 5' RACE reads through MiXCR, storing one row per CDR3 protein. The data hold approximately 540,000 distinct CDR3 sequences, with 9.5% to 15% observed a single time. The sequenced material came from blood, either unsorted or a sorted T cell fraction (not recorded which). All receptors derive from a male donor with ankylosing spondylitis. The CDR3 runs from the conserved cysteine through the conserved F or W. Each record gives: V gene, CDR3 protein.

TRBV5-1 | CASRTTGFDTEAFF
TRBV7-8 | CASSPRTVTNTEAFF
TRBV7-9 | CASTTGETYNEQFF
TRBV5-1 | CASSLVVGETQYF
TRBV11-2 | CASSPGQTSGISYEQYF
TRBV5-1 | CASSLSDSPDSGELFF
TRBV18 | CASSPQSTGDEQYF
TRBV5-1 | CASNGGANDNEQFF
TRBV11-2 | CASSLGGTTIRENQPQHF
TRBV12-3/TRBV12-4 | CASSSSSGSYNEQFF
TRBV10-3 | CAIRPGGPLRGSPLHF
TRBV20-1 | CSARGGADKNIQYF
TRBV6-1 | CASSDRQTSYGYTF
TRBV7-2 | CASSLQGRGTDTQYF
TRBV5-1 | CASSLEGFLQETQYF
TRBV7-9 | CASSQGREGSYEQYF
TRBV7-2 | CASSLAGTGKTQYF
TRBV7-8 | CASSLKGAENIQYF
TRBV24-1 | CATSVFQGETDTQYF
TRBV7-6 | CASSFDRTGELFF
TRBV7-8 | CASSFFPGRASSYNEQFF
TRBV5-1 | CASSRSQGDNEKLFF
TRBV2 | CASSARDRDLYSNQPQHF
TRBV12-3/TRBV12-4 | CASSESLYGYTF
TRBV20-1 | CSARAPGGGGRDQYF
TRBV20-1 | CSALVSGANQPQHF
TRBV7-2 | CASSLDSNSYEQYF
TRBV25-1 | CASSDPQGAGETQYF
TRBV20-1 | CSDQITNYGYTF
TRBV2 | CASSEAGVSPLHF
TRBV20-1 | CSARDTWGKGGTEAFF
TRBV7-9 | CASSPFSTGTNGYTF
TRBV2 | CASRGQARDGYTF
TRBV5-1 | CASSSIDRAAGNTIYF
TRBV27 | CASSLFSDPSYNEQFF
TRBV20-1 | CSAQRGLIQETQYF